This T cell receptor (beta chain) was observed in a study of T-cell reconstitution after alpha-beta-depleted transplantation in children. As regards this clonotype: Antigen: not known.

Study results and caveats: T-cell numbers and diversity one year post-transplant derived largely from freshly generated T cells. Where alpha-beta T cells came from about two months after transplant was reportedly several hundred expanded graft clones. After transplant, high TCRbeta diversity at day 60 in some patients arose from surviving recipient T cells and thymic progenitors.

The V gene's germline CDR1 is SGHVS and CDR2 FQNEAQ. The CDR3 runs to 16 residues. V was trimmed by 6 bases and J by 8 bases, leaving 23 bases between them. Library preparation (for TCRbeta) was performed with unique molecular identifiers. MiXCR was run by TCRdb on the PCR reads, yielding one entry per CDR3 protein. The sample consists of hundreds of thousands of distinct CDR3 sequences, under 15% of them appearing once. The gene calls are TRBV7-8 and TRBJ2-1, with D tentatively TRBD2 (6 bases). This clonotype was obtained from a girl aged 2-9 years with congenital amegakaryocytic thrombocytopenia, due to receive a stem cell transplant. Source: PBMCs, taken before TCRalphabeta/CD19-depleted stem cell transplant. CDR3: CASRTNYGTPWDEQFF. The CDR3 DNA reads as TGTGCCAGCAGGACGAATTACGGGACTCCCTGGGATGAGCAGTTCTTC. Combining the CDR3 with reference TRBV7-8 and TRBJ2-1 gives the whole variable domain GAGVSQSPRYKVAKRGQDVALRCDPISGHVSLFWYQQALGQGPEFLTYFQNEAQLDKSGLPSDRFFAERPEGSVSTLKIQRTQQEDSAVYLCASRTNYGTPWDEQFFGPGTRLTVL.